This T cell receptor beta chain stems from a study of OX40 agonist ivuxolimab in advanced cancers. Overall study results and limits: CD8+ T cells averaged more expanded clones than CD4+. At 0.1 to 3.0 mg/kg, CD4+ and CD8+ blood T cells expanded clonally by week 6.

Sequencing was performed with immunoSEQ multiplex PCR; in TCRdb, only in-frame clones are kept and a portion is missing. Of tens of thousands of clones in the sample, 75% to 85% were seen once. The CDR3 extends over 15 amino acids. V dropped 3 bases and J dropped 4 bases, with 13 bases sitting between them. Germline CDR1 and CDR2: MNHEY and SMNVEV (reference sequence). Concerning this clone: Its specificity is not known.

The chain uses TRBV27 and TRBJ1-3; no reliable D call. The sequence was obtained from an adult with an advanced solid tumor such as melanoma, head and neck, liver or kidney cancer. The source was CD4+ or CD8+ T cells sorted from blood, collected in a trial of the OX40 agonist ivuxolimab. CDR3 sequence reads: CASSLKPGYGNTIYF. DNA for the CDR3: TGTGCCAGCAGTTTGAAACCGGGATACGGAAACACCATATATTTT.